The entry that follows covers one T cell receptor (beta chain) sequence. Possible read error: a much larger clone is one base away. The entry originates in a study of T-cell reconstitution after alpha-beta-depleted transplantation in children. Unique molecular identifiers featured in how the TCRbeta library was prepared. TCRdb reanalysed the PCR reads using MiXCR and keeps one entry per CDR3 protein. Found here are about 200,000 distinct CDR3 sequences, around 5.9% of them singletons; the top ten hold about 4.3%. The CDR3 is 14 amino acids. This clonotype was obtained from a girl less than two years old with combined immunodeficiency, due to receive a stem cell transplant. Sample: PBMCs, taken before TCRalphabeta/CD19-depleted stem cell transplant. This chain uses TRBV12-3 or TRBV12-4 with TRBJ2-1; TRBD2 might be the D (6 bases). In DNA form, the CDR3 reads TGTACCAGCACGGACTACGGCTCCTACAATGAGCAGTTCTTC. Amino acids: CTSTDYGSYNEQFF.